A single sample gave rise to the 4 T cell receptor beta chains below, sequenced in a study of shared clonotypes between healthy human individuals. Assay used: immunoSEQ multiplex PCR; TCRdb lists only in-frame clones, some missing. The data contain fewer than 1.4 million clones, about four fifths of them singletons. The sequenced sample consisted of memory CD4+ T cells from PBMCs. As for subset: CD45RA-negative fraction. The receptors were gathered from a man younger than 35 in good health. Some clones in this sample may be carry-over from other donors' samples.

This chain uses TRBV4-2 with TRBJ2-7, with D possibly being TRBD2 (6 bases). The germline V gene encodes CDR1 LGHNA and CDR2 YNFKEQ. The CDR3 is 17 residues long. V dropped 0 bases and J dropped 0 bases, with 15 bases sitting between them. Here the CDR3 DNA reads TGTGCCAGCAGCCAAGATTATTGGCGGGAAAGCTCCTACGAGCAGTACTTC. It is translated as CASSQDYWRESSYEQYF.

For the CDR3, the DNA is TGTGCCAGCAGCAGCCTAGCCACTGACCCTTTGAACACCGGGGAGCTGTTTTTT. It encodes CASSSLATDPLNTGELFF. J is TRBJ2-2 and V is TRBV21-1; the table's D call, TRBD2, has no DNA check behind it. TRBV21-1 is a documented pseudogene. CDR3 length equals 18 residues.

The chain carries TRBV7-8 and TRBJ2-7; D uncertain. From germline, CDR1 is SGHVS and CDR2 FQNEAQ. Trimming left V 2 bases short and J 3 bases short, with 11 bases between. The length of the CDR3 is 14 residues. The CDR3 DNA reads as TGTGCCAGCAGCTTACGACGAGAGCGCTACGAGCAGTACTTC. Translating gives CASSLRRERYEQYF.

This chain links TRBV5-1 with TRBJ2-2; D call uncertain. The CDR3 consists of 16 residues. The germline V and J ends were trimmed by 0 bases and 5 bases, with 14 bases remaining between them. CDR1 and CDR2 (germline): SGHRS, YFSETQ. CDR3 amino acids: CASSLAGPADTGELFF. DNA of the CDR3: TGCGCCAGCAGCTTGGCTGGTCCGGCGGATACCGGGGAGCTGTTTTTT.